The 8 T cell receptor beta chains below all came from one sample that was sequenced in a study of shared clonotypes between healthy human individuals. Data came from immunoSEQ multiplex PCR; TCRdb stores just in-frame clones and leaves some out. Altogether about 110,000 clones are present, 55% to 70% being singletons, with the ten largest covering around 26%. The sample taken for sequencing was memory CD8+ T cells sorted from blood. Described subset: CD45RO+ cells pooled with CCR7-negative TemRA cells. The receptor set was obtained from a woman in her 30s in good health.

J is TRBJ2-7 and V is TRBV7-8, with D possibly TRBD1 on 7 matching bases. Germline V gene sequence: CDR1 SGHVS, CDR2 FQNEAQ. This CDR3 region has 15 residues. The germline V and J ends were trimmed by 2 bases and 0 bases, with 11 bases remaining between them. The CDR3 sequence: CASSLRQGGSYEQYF. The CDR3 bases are TGTGCCAGCAGCTTACGACAGGGAGGCTCCTACGAGCAGTACTTC. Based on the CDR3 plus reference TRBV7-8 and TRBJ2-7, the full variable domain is GAGVSQSPRYKVAKRGQDVALRCDPISGHVSLFWYQQALGQGPEFLTYFQNEAQLDKSGLPSDRFFAERPEGSVSTLKIQRTQQEDSAVYLCASSLRQGGSYEQYFGPGTRLTVT.

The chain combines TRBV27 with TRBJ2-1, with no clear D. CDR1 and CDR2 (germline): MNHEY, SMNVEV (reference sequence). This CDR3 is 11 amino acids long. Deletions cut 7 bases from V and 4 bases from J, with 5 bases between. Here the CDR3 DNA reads TGTGCCAGCAACAGTTACAATGAGCAGTTCTTC. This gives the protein CASNSYNEQFF.

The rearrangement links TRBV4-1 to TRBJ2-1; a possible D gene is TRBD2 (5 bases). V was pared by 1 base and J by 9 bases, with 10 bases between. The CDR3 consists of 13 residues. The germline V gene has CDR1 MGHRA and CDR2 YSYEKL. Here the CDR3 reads CASSQAPRGEQFF. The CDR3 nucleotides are TGCGCCAGCAGCCAAGCCCCCCGGGGTGAGCAGTTCTTC.

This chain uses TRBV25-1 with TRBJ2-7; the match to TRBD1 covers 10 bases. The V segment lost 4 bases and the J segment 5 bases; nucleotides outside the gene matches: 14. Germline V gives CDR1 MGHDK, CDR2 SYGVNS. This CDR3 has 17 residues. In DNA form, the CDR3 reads TGTGCCAGCAGTGCCCCGTACGAGGACAGGGGGAGGAACGAGCAGTACTTC. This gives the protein CASSAPYEDRGRNEQYF.

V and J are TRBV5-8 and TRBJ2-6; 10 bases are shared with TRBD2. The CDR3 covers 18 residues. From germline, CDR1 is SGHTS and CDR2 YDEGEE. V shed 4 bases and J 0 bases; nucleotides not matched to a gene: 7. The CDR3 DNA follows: TGTGCCAGCAGCGTCGGGACTAGCGTCCACTCTGGGGCCAACGTCCTGACTTTC. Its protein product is CASSVGTSVHSGANVLTF. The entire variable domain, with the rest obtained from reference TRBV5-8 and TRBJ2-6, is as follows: EAGVTQSPTHLIKTRGQQATLRCSPISGHTSVYWYQQALGLGLQFLLWYDEGEERNRGNFPPRFSGRQFPNYSSELNVNALELEDSALYLCASSVGTSVHSGANVLTFGAGSRLTVL.

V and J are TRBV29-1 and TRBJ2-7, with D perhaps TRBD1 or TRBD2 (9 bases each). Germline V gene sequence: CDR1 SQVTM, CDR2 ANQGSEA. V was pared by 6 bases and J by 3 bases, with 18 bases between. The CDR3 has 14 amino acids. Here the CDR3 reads CSVGQGAGGYEQYF. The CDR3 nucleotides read TGCAGCGTGGGACAGGGAGCGGGAGGCTACGAGCAGTACTTC.

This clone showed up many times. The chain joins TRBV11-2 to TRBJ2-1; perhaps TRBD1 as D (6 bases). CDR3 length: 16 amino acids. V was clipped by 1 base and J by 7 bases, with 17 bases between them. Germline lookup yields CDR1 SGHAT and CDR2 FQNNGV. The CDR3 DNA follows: TGTGCCAGCAGCTTAGGTCCAGGGGTAATTTGGAATGAGCAGTTCTTC. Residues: CASSLGPGVIWNEQFF.

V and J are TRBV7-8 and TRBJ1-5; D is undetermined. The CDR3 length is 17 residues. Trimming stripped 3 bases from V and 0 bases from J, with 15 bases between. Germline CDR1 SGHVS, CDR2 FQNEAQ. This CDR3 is CASSFGAHPYSNQPQHF. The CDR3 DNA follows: TGTGCCAGCAGCTTTGGCGCTCACCCATATAGCAATCAGCCCCAGCATTTT.